The following is a T cell receptor beta chain sequence with its context. This clone came up once. Its antigen target is currently unknown. Base qualities were left out, and no much larger clone turns up one base away. V has 6 bases trimmed and J has 3 bases trimmed; junction bases matching no gene number 7. As encoded in the germline V gene, CDR1 is SGHRS while CDR2 is YFSETQ. The CDR3 sequence holds 15 residues, the cysteine and phenylalanine included. CDR3 DNA only is kept here, 45 bases in frame from base 1. Sample time point, as interpreted from the label and publication: week 47, end of study. Each vaccine dose, consisting of 300 ug of a 20-mer mutant IDH1 peptide in Montanide, was administered subcutaneously with topical imiquimod. Across visits V03 through V10, patients got a total of eight vaccinations, given in weeks 1, 3, 5, 7, 11, 15, 19 and 23. All donors had newly diagnosed IDH1-mutant astrocytomas of WHO grade 3 or 4 that showed loss of nuclear ATRX. The samples were drawn from NOA16, a multicentre, single-arm, open-label phase I trial in Germany that tested a mutant IDH1 peptide vaccine in humans for the first time. Genomic DNA for TCRB sequencing was extracted from EDTA blood using the DNeasy Blood and Tissue Kit.

The source of the sample is a study of a mutant IDH1 vaccine in newly diagnosed glioma (dated by TCRdb to about 2021). At the level of the whole study: Vaccination was initiated 4-6 weeks after radiotherapy alone, or concurrently with temozolomide cycles in the chemotherapy-containing groups. Of the 25 to 35 patients who were treated, about 62% were male and around 38% were female, and the mean age was around 40 years. Visit V12 was the week-35 safety follow-up and visit V13 was the week-47 end of study. Peripheral blood samples were drawn at six visits, namely V03 (baseline), V05, V07, V10, V12 and V13. Longitudinal TCRB deep sequencing was done for 25 treated patients, wherever samples were available for exploratory analyses. Before enrollment, patients had received standard therapy of radiotherapy alone, temozolomide alone, or radiochemotherapy with temozolomide; most received the combination.

What the authors observed across the whole study: According to the authors, sample limitations meant that analyses of patient blood samples could not be reproduced. Vaccine-induced immune responses across multiple MHC alleles were detected in about 92% of patients. Availability determined which PBMC samples were chosen for TCRB deep sequencing. Changes in the top peripheral T cell clonotypes picked up by TCRB sequencing did not appear to be linked to pseudoprogression.

The library was generated by the immunoSEQ multiplex PCR assay. Following the manufacturer's protocol, the hsTCRB Kit was used to amplify rearranged TCR beta chain sequences. TCRB libraries were sequenced on an Illumina MiSeq. Per the original workflow: The kit vendor's proprietary platform handled demultiplexing, trimming and gene mapping. TCRdb took this table from immuneACCESS and kept in-frame rearrangements with V and J called. Such tables lack part of the clones; where checked against another copy, unresolved V genes explain under half of the gap, and the rest is unexplained. V, J and clone size reflect that table, while D and trimming were determined from the DNA. The sample data list 58,000 or so clones, and roughly 80% of these were observed just once. 3% to 4% of the sample lies in the top ten.

This clonotype was obtained from a woman in her 50s with glioma. Recombination linked TRBV5-1 to TRBJ2-2, and 8 junctional nucleotides match TRBD1. The source was PBMCs, collected from a glioma patient whose treatment included an IDH1 peptide vaccine. For the CDR3, the sequence is CASTYPGGDTGELFF. The nucleotide sequence reads as follows: TGCGCCAGCACCTATCCAGGGGGCGACACCGGGGAGCTGTTTTTT.